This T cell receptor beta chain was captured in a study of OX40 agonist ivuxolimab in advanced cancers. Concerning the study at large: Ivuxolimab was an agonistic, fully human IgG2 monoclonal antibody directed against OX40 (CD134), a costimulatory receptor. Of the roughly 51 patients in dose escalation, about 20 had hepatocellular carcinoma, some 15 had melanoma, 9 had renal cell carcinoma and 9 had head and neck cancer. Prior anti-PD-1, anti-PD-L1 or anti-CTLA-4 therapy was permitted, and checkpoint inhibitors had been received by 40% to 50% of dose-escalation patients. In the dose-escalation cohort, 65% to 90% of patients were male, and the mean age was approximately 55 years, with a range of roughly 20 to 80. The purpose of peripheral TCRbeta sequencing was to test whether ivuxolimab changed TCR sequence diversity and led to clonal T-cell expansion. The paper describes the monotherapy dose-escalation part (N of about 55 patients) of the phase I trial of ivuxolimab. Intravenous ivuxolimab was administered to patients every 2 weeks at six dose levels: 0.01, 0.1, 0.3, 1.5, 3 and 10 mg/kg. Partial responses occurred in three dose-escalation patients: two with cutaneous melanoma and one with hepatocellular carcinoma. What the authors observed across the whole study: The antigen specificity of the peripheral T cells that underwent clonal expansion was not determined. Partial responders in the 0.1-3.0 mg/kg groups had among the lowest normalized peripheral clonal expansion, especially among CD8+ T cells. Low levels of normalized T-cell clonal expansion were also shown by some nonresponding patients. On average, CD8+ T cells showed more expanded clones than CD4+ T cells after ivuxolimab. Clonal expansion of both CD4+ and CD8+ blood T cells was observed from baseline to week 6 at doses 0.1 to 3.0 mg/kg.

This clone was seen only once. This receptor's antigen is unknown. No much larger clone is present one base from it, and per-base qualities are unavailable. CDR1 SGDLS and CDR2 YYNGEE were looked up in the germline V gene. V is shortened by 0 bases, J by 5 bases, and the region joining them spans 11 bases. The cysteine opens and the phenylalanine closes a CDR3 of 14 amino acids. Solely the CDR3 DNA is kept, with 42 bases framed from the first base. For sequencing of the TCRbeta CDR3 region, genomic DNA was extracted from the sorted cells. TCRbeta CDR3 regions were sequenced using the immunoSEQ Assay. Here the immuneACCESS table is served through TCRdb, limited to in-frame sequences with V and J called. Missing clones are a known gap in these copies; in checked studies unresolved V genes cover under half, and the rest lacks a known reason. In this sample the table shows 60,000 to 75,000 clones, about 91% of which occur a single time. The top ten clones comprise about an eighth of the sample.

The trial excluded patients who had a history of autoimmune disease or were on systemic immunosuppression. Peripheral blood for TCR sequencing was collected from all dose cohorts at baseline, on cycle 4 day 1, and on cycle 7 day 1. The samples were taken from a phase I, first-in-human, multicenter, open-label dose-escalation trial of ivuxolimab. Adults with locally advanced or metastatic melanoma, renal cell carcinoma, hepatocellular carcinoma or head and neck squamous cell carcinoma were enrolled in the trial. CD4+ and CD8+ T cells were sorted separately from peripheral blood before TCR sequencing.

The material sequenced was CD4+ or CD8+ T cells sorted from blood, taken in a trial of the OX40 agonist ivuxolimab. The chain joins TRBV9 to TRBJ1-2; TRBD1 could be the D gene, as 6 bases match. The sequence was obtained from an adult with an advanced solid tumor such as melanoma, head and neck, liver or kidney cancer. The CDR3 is CASSVGGGTYGYTF. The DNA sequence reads TGTGCCAGCAGCGTAGGTGGGGGCACTTATGGCTACACCTTC.